A single sample gave rise to the 31 T cell receptor beta chains below, sequenced in a study of cytotoxic CD8 clonotypes in ibrutinib-treated CLL. Data came from immunoSEQ multiplex PCR; TCRdb stores just in-frame clones and leaves some out. The data hold approximately 330,000 clones, with about 77% observed a single time. Sequences were derived from PBMCs, sampled before ibrutinib treatment. The receptors here all came from a human donor with chronic lymphocytic leukemia.

This rearrangement joins TRBV18 to TRBJ2-1, with D possibly matching TRBD2 (6 bases). Germline V gene sequence: CDR1 KGHSH, CDR2 LQKENI. The CDR3 spans 14 residues. With 0 bases removed from V and 4 bases from J, the gap between germline ends came to 7 bases. CDR3 region: CASSPPGGYNEQFF. The CDR3, as DNA: TGTGCCAGCTCACCACCGGGAGGATACAATGAGCAGTTCTTC.

V usage is TRBV28 and J usage is TRBJ1-1; TRBD1 matches at 12 bases. In germline, CDR1 is MDHEN, CDR2 SYDVKM. The CDR3 is 15 residues long. V lost 5 bases to trimming and J lost 5 bases; unmatched junction nucleotides: 6. The CDR3 nucleotides read TGTGCCAGCAGTCTGGGGACAGGGGGCTGGACTGAAGCTTTCTTT. Its protein is CASSLGTGGWTEAFF.

This chain joins TRBV7-8 and TRBJ2-7; 9 bases are a match to TRBD2. There are 14 residues in the CDR3. Germline CDR1 and CDR2: SGHVS and FQNEAQ. After removal of 5 bases from V and 6 bases from J, the junction contained 8 bases not matched to a gene. CDR3 bases: TGTGCCAGCAGCGTTAGCGGGAGAACCGGCGAGCAGTACTTC. Translation gives CASSVSGRTGEQYF.

The V and J genes are TRBV30 and TRBJ2-7, with D perhaps given as TRBD1 or TRBD2 (5 bases each). The CDR3 runs to 15 residues. V lost 0 bases to trimming and J lost 0 bases, with 12 bases between them. Per germline, CDR1 GTSNPN and CDR2 SVGIG (reference sequence). The DNA of the CDR3 is TGTGCCTGGAGTGTTATCGAGGGGTACTCCTACGAGCAGTACTTC. Its protein product is CAWSVIEGYSYEQYF.

This rearrangement joins TRBV5-6 to TRBJ2-3, with TRBD2 matching over 8 bases. The V gene's germline CDR1 is SGHDT and CDR2 YYEEEE. With V trimmed by 4 bases and J by 1 base, 8 bases remained unmatched. The CDR3 runs to 16 residues. CDR3 nucleotide sequence: TGTGCCAGCAGCGATACTAGCGGAGGGGGCACAGATACGCAGTATTTT. Its protein is CASSDTSGGGTDTQYF.

The genes are TRBV19 and TRBJ1-5, with TRBD1 identical over 9 bases. Germline-derived CDR1 and CDR2 are LNHDA and SQIVND (reference sequence). The J segment lost 5 bases and the V segment lost 5 bases, leaving 7 bases of the junction unmatched. The CDR3 extends over 15 amino acids. CDR3 coding DNA: TGTGCCAGTAGTGTAGGACAGGGGTCGCATCAGCCCCAGCATTTT. Translation: CASSVGQGSHQPQHF.

The count of this clone is one. This rearrangement joins TRBV6-5 to TRBJ1-5; 7 bases align to TRBD1. The CDR3 has 13 residues. Losses at the gene ends were 6 bases for V and 3 bases for J; bases not matched to a gene: 2. Germline V lookup: CDR1 MNHEY, CDR2 SVGAGI. CDR3 amino acids: CASRDRINQPQHF. The DNA of the CDR3 is TGTGCCAGCAGGGACAGGATCAATCAGCCCCAGCATTTT.

The CDR3 bases are TGTGCCAGCAGTTCCCACAGGGAGAATGGCTACACCTTC. Encoded protein: CASSSHRENGYTF. This chain connects TRBV27 to TRBJ1-2; a possible D gene is TRBD1 (6 bases). In germline, CDR1 is MNHEY, CDR2 SMNVEV (reference sequence). The CDR3 totals 13 residues. Trimming cost V 4 bases and J 6 bases, with 12 bases left between them.

The chain has TRBV15 and TRBJ1-5, with D tentatively TRBD1 (5 bases). This CDR3 contains 15 residues. CDR1 LNHNV and CDR2 YYDKDF come from the germline V gene (reference sequence). Trimming pared 4 bases from V and 4 bases from J, leaving 14 bases between. The CDR3 nucleotides read TGTGCCACCAGCACAGCCCTGGGGGGAAATCAGCCCCAGCATTTT. It specifies CATSTALGGNQPQHF.

V usage is TRBV28 and J usage is TRBJ1-5; 9 positions agree with TRBD1. V lost 7 bases to trimming and J lost 9 bases; unmatched junction nucleotides: 13. Germline loops: CDR1 MDHEN, CDR2 SYDVKM. The CDR3 sequence is 15 residues long. In DNA form, the CDR3 reads TGTGCCAGCATCCCCGATTACAGGGGGCATTGGCCCCAGCATTTT. Its translation is CASIPDYRGHWPQHF.

The chain has TRBV4-2 and TRBJ2-1, with 9 nucleotides matching TRBD2. The V gene end was trimmed by 2 bases and the J gene end by 5 bases; junction bases not matched to a gene: 7. The CDR3 totals 16 residues. The germline V gene has CDR1 LGHNA and CDR2 YNFKEQ. The CDR3 loop is CASSQHLAGGDNEQFF. The CDR3 region has the DNA TGTGCCAGCAGCCAACACCTTGCGGGAGGGGACAATGAGCAGTTCTTC.

This clone was observed many times. The chain couples TRBV18 to TRBJ2-5, with 10 bases that match TRBD2. Looked up from germline, CDR1 is KGHSH and CDR2 is LQKENI. V was clipped by 2 bases and J by 4 bases; unmatched bases: 7. The CDR3 runs 16 residues. The CDR3: CASSPGRSGRGETQYF. As DNA, the CDR3 is TGTGCCAGCTCACCAGGTCGAAGCGGGAGGGGAGAGACCCAGTACTTC. The variable domain in full, completed from reference TRBV18 and TRBJ2-5, reads NAGVMQNPRHLVRRRGQEARLRCSPMKGHSHVYWYRQLPEEGLKFMVYLQKENIIDESGMPKERFSAEFPKEGPSILRIQQVVRGDSAAYFCASSPGRSGRGETQYFGPGTRLLVL.

The chain uses TRBV9 and TRBJ2-5, with TRBD2 as a possible D gene (7 bases). The CDR3 spans 16 residues. CDR1 is SGDLS, CDR2 YYNGEE, per germline. Trimming removed 3 bases at V and 3 bases at J, with 18 bases between. The chain's CDR3 is CASSGSGLRGKETQYF. The CDR3 DNA reads as TGTGCCAGCAGCGGTAGCGGGCTGAGGGGGAAAGAGACCCAGTACTTC.

This clone was detected a few times. V gene TRBV10-2 combines with J gene TRBJ2-7, with TRBD2 matching over 13 bases. This CDR3 has 14 residues. Germline CDR1 and CDR2: WSHSY and SAAADI. V lost 6 bases to trimming and J lost 4 bases; unmatched junction nucleotides: 3. In DNA, the CDR3 is TGCGCCAGCAGGAGGACTAGCGGGAGTTACGAGCAGTACTTC. This sequence encodes CASRRTSGSYEQYF.

This sequence joins TRBV15 and TRBJ2-5; TRBD2 matches 7 bases. Trimming cost V 8 bases and J 3 bases; bases outside gene matches: 9. CDR3 length: 14 residues. From germline, CDR1 is LNHNV and CDR2 YYDKDF (reference sequence). The CDR3 DNA reads as TGTGCCACCGGGCTGCGGGGGACTGAAGAGACCCAGTACTTC. This codes for CATGLRGTEETQYF.

V usage is TRBV19 and J usage is TRBJ2-5, with D perhaps given as TRBD1 or TRBD2 (5 bases each). The CDR3 is 16 amino acids. CDR1 and CDR2 from the germline V gene are LNHDA and SQIVND (reference sequence). V lost 5 bases and J lost 4, with 20 bases in between. Here the CDR3 reads CASSPNWDQFRETQYF. The CDR3, as DNA: TGTGCCAGTAGTCCTAACTGGGACCAATTCAGAGAGACCCAGTACTTC.

The V and J genes are TRBV29-1 and TRBJ2-1; 11 bases map to TRBD2. Per the germline V gene, CDR1 is SQVTM and CDR2 is ANQGSEA. V was clipped by 5 bases and J by 2 bases; unmatched bases: 5. The CDR3 has 15 residues. CDR3 region: CSVMGLAETYNEQFF. The CDR3 DNA follows: TGCAGCGTTATGGGACTAGCGGAAACCTACAATGAGCAGTTCTTC.

This clone appeared once. This chain connects TRBV30 to TRBJ2-5, with D perhaps assigned TRBD1 or TRBD2 (6 bases each). The CDR3 totals 13 residues. The V gene's germline CDR1 is GTSNPN and CDR2 SVGIG (reference sequence). The V and J ends lost 5 bases and 4 bases respectively, with 14 bases between them. The CDR3 sequence: CAWGGGGGETQYF. DNA of the CDR3: TGTGCCTGGGGGGGCGGAGGGGGAGAGACCCAGTACTTC.

The sample holds one count of this clone. V and J are TRBV6-5 and TRBJ2-1; D gene uncertain. Per germline, CDR1 MNHEY and CDR2 SVGAGI. This CDR3 is built from 14 residues. Trimming took 4 bases from V and 9 from J, leaving 16 bases between them. The DNA for the CDR3 is TGTGCCAGCAGTTCGGACGTTGTTGGCGTTGAGCAGTTCTTC. Its protein is CASSSDVVGVEQFF.

V usage is TRBV19 and J usage is TRBJ2-4, with 11 bases fitting TRBD2. This CDR3 region has 13 residues. Germline CDR1 LNHDA, CDR2 SQIVND (reference sequence). V dropped 9 bases and J dropped 7; count of bases not matched to a gene: 5. CDR3 nucleotide sequence: TGTGCCAGAACTAGCGGGAGAAATAACATTCAGTACTTC. Protein product: CARTSGRNNIQYF.

CDR3 in DNA: TGTGCCAGCAGTGACCTCGCGGGGAACGAAGGCTACACCTTC. It translates to CASSDLAGNEGYTF. The chain uses TRBV6-4 and TRBJ1-2, with D uncertain. Germline V gene lookup returns CDR1 MRHNA and CDR2 SNTAGT. V shed 2 bases and J shed 8 bases, with 15 bases lying between them. The CDR3 contains 14 residues.

The chain is built from TRBV5-8 and TRBJ2-2, with 10 bases lining up with TRBD2. Losses at the gene ends were 4 bases for V and 0 bases for J; bases not matched to a gene: 3. From germline, CDR1 is SGHTS and CDR2 YDEGEE. The CDR3 is 16 amino acids. The CDR3 loop reads CASSPGLAANTGELFF. In nucleotides, the CDR3 is TGTGCCAGCAGCCCCGGACTAGCGGCGAACACCGGGGAGCTGTTTTTT.

The chain is built from TRBV7-9 and TRBJ2-1; 11 bases line up with TRBD1. The CDR3 is made up of 16 amino acids. Germline CDR1 is SEHNR and CDR2 is FQNEAQ (reference sequence). V lost 1 base and J lost 6; bases outside the gene matches: 5. The CDR3 reads CASSLDGTGGFNEQFF. The CDR3 coding sequence is TGTGCCAGCAGCTTAGACGGGACAGGGGGTTTCAATGAGCAGTTCTTC.

This clone came up once. The genes are TRBV28 and TRBJ1-2; possible D gene TRBD1, 5 bases. V was clipped by 5 bases and J by 7 bases, with 8 bases between them. Per the germline V gene, CDR1 is MDHEN and CDR2 is SYDVKM. The CDR3 extends over 11 amino acids. For the CDR3, the DNA is TGTGCCAGCAGTATGGGGCGTGGCTACACCTTC. Residues: CASSMGRGYTF.

This clone was observed once. The J gene is TRBJ2-5, the V gene TRBV7-2; no definite D call. This CDR3 is built from 14 residues. V was pared by 2 bases and J by 5 bases, with 12 bases between. Germline V gene lookup returns CDR1 SGHTA and CDR2 FQGNSA. The CDR3 here is CASSLSVGGETQYF. In DNA form, the CDR3 reads TGTGCCAGCAGCTTAAGTGTGGGTGGCGAGACCCAGTACTTC.

The chain combines TRBV4-2 with TRBJ2-7; tentatively, D is TRBD1 (5 bases). The CDR3 loop spans 14 amino acids. V was cut by 2 bases and J by 4 bases, with 12 bases left in between. CDR1 is LGHNA, CDR2 YNFKEQ, per germline. CDR3: CASSQSGRVYEQYF. The CDR3 nucleotides read TGTGCCAGCAGCCAAAGTGGCAGGGTGTACGAGCAGTACTTC.

V and J are TRBV7-2 and TRBJ2-7; weak D call: TRBD2 (5 bases). This CDR3 is built from 14 residues. Deletions cut 2 bases from V and 6 bases from J, with 14 bases between. From germline, CDR1 is SGHTA and CDR2 FQGNSA. The CDR3 DNA sequence: TGTGCCAGCAGCTTACTAGCCTCGGCGAGCGAGCAGTACTTC. The encoded protein is CASSLLASASEQYF.

The gene calls are TRBV7-9 and TRBJ1-4; D unclear. CDR1 and CDR2 from the germline V gene are SEHNR and FQNEAQ (reference sequence). Trimming left V 3 bases short and J 4 bases short, with 15 bases between. CDR3 size: 16 residues. In DNA, the CDR3 is TGTGCCAGCAGCTTCCACCCGGAGCAGTTTAATGAAAAACTGTTTTTT. Translation gives CASSFHPEQFNEKLFF.

This chain links TRBV18 with TRBJ2-3, with D maybe TRBD2 (6 bases). This CDR3 has 16 residues. Germline values: CDR1 KGHSH, CDR2 LQKENI. V was cut by 6 bases and J by 0 bases, with 16 bases left in between. Written as DNA, the CDR3 is TGTGCCAGCTCCTCCAATTTCGCGGGGAGCACAGATACGCAGTATTTT. Amino acid sequence: CASSSNFAGSTDTQYF.

The chain uses TRBV5-6 and TRBJ2-7; no reliable D call. This CDR3 region has 13 residues. CDR1 is SGHDT, CDR2 YYEEEE, per germline. V was pared by 0 bases and J by 4 bases, with 8 bases between. CDR3 nucleotides: TGTGCCAGCAGCTTGGACGTGCTTTACGAGCAGTACTTC. Its translation is CASSLDVLYEQYF.

The rearrangement joins TRBV6-1 to TRBJ1-2; 7 bases line up with TRBD1. Germline CDR1 and CDR2: MNHNS and SASEGT. The CDR3 runs to 14 residues. V gave up 6 bases and J gave up 4 bases; unmatched junction bases: 8. CDR3 DNA sequence: TGTGCCAGCAGCCAAGGGGACAGAGCCTATGGCTACACCTTC. Residues: CASSQGDRAYGYTF.